The 24 T cell receptor beta chains reported below all come from one sample, sequenced in a study of T-cell memory formation after mild COVID-19. TCRdb used MiXCR to reprocess the 5' RACE reads, holding one entry per CDR3 protein. The top ten clones hold 2% to 2.5% of a sample with roughly 240,000 distinct CDR3 sequences, approximately 15% of them seen once. Sequencing was done on a sample of PBMCs or a T cell subset sorted from them (not recorded which). The receptors were gathered from an adult woman who had mild COVID-19 (a few samples of this study predate the infection). Cell type and time point are not known.

The rearrangement uses TRBV6-6 and TRBJ2-3; 7 bases are a match to TRBD1. V shed 3 bases and J 1 base; nucleotides not matched to a gene: 1. The CDR3 length is 14 residues. Germline lookup yields CDR1 MNHNY and CDR2 SVGAGI (reference sequence). CDR3 amino acids: CASSYDRGTDTQYF. The CDR3 DNA is TGTGCCAGCAGTTATGACAGGGGCACAGATACGCAGTATTTT.

V and J are TRBV24-1 and TRBJ2-3; 9 nucleotides agree with TRBD1. The CDR3 is 13 amino acids. CDR1 is KGHDR and CDR2 is SFDVKD in the germline V gene. The V gene end was trimmed by 7 bases and the J gene end by 4 bases; junction bases not matched to a gene: 2. Here the CDR3 DNA reads TGTGCCACCAGCAGGACAGGGGCAGATACGCAGTATTTT. Amino acids: CATSRTGADTQYF.

The chain combines TRBV6-1 with TRBJ2-1; D may be TRBD1 or TRBD2 (7 bases each). This CDR3 contains 14 residues. Trimming took off 10 bases at V and 9 bases at J, with 22 bases between the two ends. Germline CDR1 is MNHNS and CDR2 is SASEGT. CDR3 DNA: TGTGCCACCGACCGGGACAGAGGGGGGGGTGAGCAGTTCTTC. This encodes CATDRDRGGGEQFF.

This clonotype has a handful of counts. V is TRBV14 and J is TRBJ2-5; TRBD2 is a possible D gene (6 bases). The CDR3 has 14 residues. Trimming left V 0 bases short and J 7 bases short, with 12 bases between. Germline V gene data show CDR1 as SGHDN and CDR2 as FVKESK. The CDR3 region is CASSQDRRGGTQYF. The CDR3 nucleotides are TGTGCCAGCAGCCAAGATCGAAGGGGAGGGACCCAGTACTTC. Variable domain in full (rest from reference TRBV14 and TRBJ2-5): EAGVTQFPSHSVIEKGQTVTLRCDPISGHDNLYWYRRVMGKEIKFLLHFVKESKQDESGMPNNRFLAERTGGTYSTLKVQPAELEDSGVYFCASSQDRRGGTQYFGPGTRLLVL.

This clonotype was counted many times. V is TRBV5-1 and J is TRBJ2-5, with D perhaps TRBD1 (5 bases). V shed 2 bases and J shed 3 bases, with 11 bases lying between them. This CDR3 has 14 residues. Germline V gene lookup returns CDR1 SGHRS and CDR2 YFSETQ. The CDR3 DNA is TGCGCCAGCAGCTTCGACAGAGTTAAAGAGACCCAGTACTTC. Protein sequence: CASSFDRVKETQYF.

V gene TRBV3-1 combines with J gene TRBJ1-3, with D possibly being TRBD1 (6 bases). The CDR3 is 14 residues long. V dropped 0 bases and J dropped 8 bases, with 11 bases sitting between them. CDR1 is LGHDT and CDR2 is YNNKEL in the germline V gene (reference sequence). In DNA, the CDR3 is TGTGCCAGCAGCCAAGACCTCGGGGGCGACACCATATATTTT. Translated, it gives CASSQDLGGDTIYF.

This chain connects TRBV20-1 to TRBJ1-2; a possible D gene is TRBD1 (5 bases). Germline loops: CDR1 DFQATT, CDR2 SNEGSKA (reference sequence). CDR3 length: 12 amino acids. Trimming removed 6 bases from V and 8 bases from J, with 16 bases in between. CDR3 sequence (DNA): TGCAGTGCGGGGGACTCCATCGGGGGCTACACCTTC. Translating it yields CSAGDSIGGYTF.

The chain has TRBV19 and TRBJ1-2, with 8 nucleotides matching TRBD1. The CDR3 contains 13 residues. Germline CDR1 LNHDA, CDR2 SQIVND (reference sequence). With V trimmed by 3 bases and J by 7 bases, 4 bases remained unmatched. CDR3 amino acids: CASSIRTGPGYTF. CDR3 nucleotides: TGTGCCAGTAGTATCCGGACAGGGCCTGGCTACACCTTC. The full variable domain, with the rest looked up from reference TRBV19 and TRBJ1-2, is DGGITQSPKYLFRKEGQNVTLSCEQNLNHDAMYWYRQDPGQGLRLIYYSQIVNDFQKGDIAEGYSVSREKKESFPLTVTSAQKNPTAFYLCASSIRTGPGYTFGSGTRLTVV.

This clonotype was detected a few times. The chain employs TRBV15 and TRBJ2-7; TRBD1 matches 10 bases. J was trimmed by 4 bases and V by 7 bases; bases with no gene match: 7. Germline V gives CDR1 LNHNV, CDR2 YYDKDF (reference sequence). There are 14 residues in the CDR3. The CDR3 here is CATKVGTGAYEQYF. In DNA form, the CDR3 reads TGTGCCACCAAGGTCGGGACAGGGGCGTACGAGCAGTACTTC.

This clonotype came up a few times. V usage is TRBV7-9 and J usage is TRBJ2-7, with D unresolved. CDR1 and CDR2 from the germline V gene are SEHNR and FQNEAQ (reference sequence). V gave up 5 bases and J gave up 2 bases, with 13 bases separating them. The CDR3 contains 14 residues. This CDR3 reads CASSTLFPPYEQYF. The CDR3 DNA reads as TGTGCCAGCAGCACGTTATTTCCACCCTACGAGCAGTACTTC.

This CDR3 reads CATSRDRQGPGYTF. The CDR3 nucleotides read TGTGCCACCAGCAGAGATCGTCAGGGGCCTGGCTACACCTTC. V usage is TRBV15 and J usage is TRBJ1-2; D is possibly TRBD1 (6 bases). Trimming cost V 0 bases and J 7 bases, with 12 bases left between them. The CDR3 contains 14 residues. CDR1 LNHNV and CDR2 YYDKDF come from the germline V gene (reference sequence).

This clonotype was seen repeatedly, ten times or more. The rearrangement links TRBV5-1 to TRBJ2-7; D not resolved. Germline V gene data show CDR1 as SGHRS and CDR2 as YFSETQ. The length of the CDR3 is 14 residues. The germline V and J ends were trimmed by 0 bases and 4 bases, with 11 bases remaining between them. CDR3 amino acids: CASSLVVQPYEQYF. The CDR3 bases are TGCGCCAGCAGCTTGGTAGTACAGCCTTACGAGCAGTACTTC.

The chain has TRBV7-3 and TRBJ2-3; TRBD2 matches at 7 bases. This CDR3 is 14 amino acids long. Germline assignment: CDR1 SGHTA and CDR2 FQGTGA. J gave up 3 bases and V 6 bases, and 6 bases lay outside the gene matches. CDR3 sequence (DNA): TGTGCCAGCAGAAGGGCGGGAGCTACAGATACGCAGTATTTT. This gives the protein CASRRAGATDTQYF.

This clonotype has a handful of counts. The rearrangement uses TRBV10-2 and TRBJ1-2; 9 bases match TRBD1. The germline gives CDR1 WSHSY, CDR2 SAAADI. With V trimmed by 0 bases and J by 7 bases, 6 bases remained unmatched. The length of the CDR3 is 15 residues. The DNA of the CDR3 is TGCGCCAGCAGTGAGTCGGGACAGGGTGGTTTTGGCTACACCTTC. As protein: CASSESGQGGFGYTF.

This clonotype was seen only a few times. V is TRBV11-2 and J is TRBJ2-7; D possibly corresponds to TRBD2 (5 bases). V gave up 6 bases and J gave up 3 bases, with 12 bases separating them. CDR3 length: 13 residues. The germline CDR1 and CDR2 sequences are SGHAT and FQNNGV. CDR3 sequence: CASRSTRFYEQYF. The CDR3 DNA follows: TGTGCCAGCAGATCAACTAGGTTCTACGAGCAGTACTTC.

The chain carries TRBV4-2 and TRBJ1-2; D gene unclear. This CDR3 is 14 amino acids long. The V gene's germline CDR1 is LGHNA and CDR2 YNFKEQ. V lost 0 bases and J 4 bases, leaving 9 bases between the germline ends. The CDR3 nucleotides are TGTGCCAGCAGCCAAGAGACCTCAGTCTATGGCTACACCTTC. This translates into CASSQETSVYGYTF.

This rearrangement joins TRBV4-1 to TRBJ1-3, with D possibly TRBD1 on 5 matching bases. V dropped 5 bases and J dropped 0 bases, with 8 bases sitting between them. The length of the CDR3 is 14 residues. Germline V gene data show CDR1 as MGHRA and CDR2 as YSYEKL. In DNA form, the CDR3 reads TGCGCCAGCAGCTGGACAAACTCTGGAAACACCATATATTTT. This translates into CASSWTNSGNTIYF.

This clonotype showed up many times. The J gene is TRBJ1-3, the V gene TRBV6-5; TRBD1 matches at 7 bases. Germline V CDR1 and CDR2: MNHEY, SVGAGI. CDR3 length equals 13 residues. V trimming: 6 bases; J trimming: 4 bases; junction bases outside the gene matches: 3. The CDR3 loop reads CASRRQGGNTIYF. For the CDR3, the DNA is TGTGCCAGCAGAAGACAGGGCGGAAACACCATATATTTT.

The chain uses TRBV6-1 and TRBJ2-7; D is perhaps TRBD2 (5 bases). The CDR3 has 18 residues. Germline lookup yields CDR1 MNHNS and CDR2 SASEGT. With 2 bases removed from V and 1 base from J, the gap between germline ends came to 21 bases. The CDR3 DNA follows: TGTGCCAGCAGTGAACCTATTAGACGTGTGGGGAGTTCCTACGAGCAGTACTTC. Its protein product is CASSEPIRRVGSSYEQYF.

Only one count was recorded for this clonotype. The chain couples TRBV6-1 to TRBJ1-5; possibly TRBD1 for D (5 bases). Trimming removed 7 bases from V and 3 bases from J, with 16 bases in between. This CDR3 contains 15 residues. Germline V gives CDR1 MNHNS, CDR2 SASEGT. CDR3 protein: CASIFRVSANQPQHF. The DNA for the CDR3 is TGTGCCAGCATATTCAGGGTATCCGCCAATCAGCCCCAGCATTTT.

This chain uses TRBV18 with TRBJ2-1; 11 bases map to TRBD2. CDR1 and CDR2 from the germline V gene are KGHSH and LQKENI. Trimming removed 8 bases from V and 3 bases from J; junction bases left unmatched: 0. The CDR3 consists of 13 residues. CDR3 coding DNA: TGTGCCAGCGGGACTAGCGGCTACAATGAGCAGTTCTTC. It is translated as CASGTSGYNEQFF.

This rearrangement joins TRBV12-3 or TRBV12-4 to TRBJ1-2; D unresolved. The CDR3 runs to 11 residues. V was shortened by 3 bases and J by 7 bases, with 6 bases between the two germline ends. Here the CDR3 reads CASSFRGGYTF. CDR3 nucleotides: TGTGCCAGCAGTTTCCGTGGTGGCTACACCTTC.

This chain connects TRBV21-1 to TRBJ2-7; the table's D gene call, TRBD2, was not cross checked with the DNA. TRBV21-1 is classified as a pseudogene. The CDR3 is made up of 14 amino acids. For the CDR3, the DNA is TGTGCCAGCAGCAAAGCGGGACTCTCCTACGAGCAGTACTTC. Translation: CASSKAGLSYEQYF.

The DNA of the CDR3 is TGTGCCAGTAGTATTTCATGGAGGACTGAAGCTTTCTTT. The encoded protein is CASSISWRTEAFF. The chain carries TRBV19 and TRBJ1-1, with no clear D. Germline lookup yields CDR1 LNHDA and CDR2 SQIVND (reference sequence). Trimming removed 3 bases at V and 5 bases at J, with 10 bases between. The CDR3 is made up of 13 amino acids. Full variable domain (outside the CDR3, taken from reference TRBV19 and TRBJ1-1): DGGITQSPKYLFRKEGQNVTLSCEQNLNHDAMYWYRQDPGQGLRLIYYSQIVNDFQKGDIAEGYSVSREKKESFPLTVTSAQKNPTAFYLCASSISWRTEAFFGQGTRLTVV.